This TCR beta chain appears in the sequencing data of a study of blood T cells in healthy people across ages. Study-wide background: There was about one barcoded beta molecule captured by template switching per two T cells. Study conclusions and caveats: As age increased, TCR beta diversity per million T cells fell in a roughly linear fashion. Underestimates were what the diversity estimates from one million T cells were considered to be.

Comments on this clonotype: No antigen is known for it.

There are 16 residues in the CDR3. Germline V lookup: CDR1 SGHAT, CDR2 FQNNGV. J lost 7 bases, V lost 5 bases, and 16 bases had no gene match. Primers used in a second PCR of roughly 6 to 11 cycles were a sample-barcoded 5' primer and a J-beta primer mix. Sequencing yielded, for each sample, at least 2.5 million paired-end reads carrying CDR3. TCRdb reprocessed the 5' RACE reads with MiXCR, giving one entry per CDR3 protein. The data contain 1.5 million to 2 million distinct CDR3 sequences, 49% of them singletons. The specimen sequenced was blood. This sequence joins TRBV11-2 and TRBJ2-5; 7 bases agree with TRBD2. This clonotype was sampled from a woman aged 40 to 55 in good health. The CDR3 spells CASSPRLAAGDRTQYF. CDR3 coding DNA: TGTGCCAGCAGCCCCCGTTTAGCGGCGGGGGACCGGACCCAGTACTTC.